Listed below are T cell receptor beta chains from one sample, sequenced in a study of brain metastases from non-small cell lung cancer. Measured with immunoSEQ multiplex PCR; TCRdb has only the in-frame clones, and not every one. The sample carries 1,000 to 1,500 clones, 80% to 90% recorded once. Sequenced material: tumor-adjacent normal tissue. Source of these receptors: a donor at least 40 years old with non-small cell lung cancer. The CDR3 runs from the conserved cysteine through the conserved F or W. Each record gives: clone size, D gene, V gene, J gene, CDR3 protein, CDR3 DNA. The D gene is left open where the match is weak. Size tells how often a clone was seen (once, few, many) or the class of an expanded clone, and some rows leave it out.

clone_size: few
d_call: .
v_call: TRBV14
j_call: TRBJ2-5
cdr3_aa: CASSPATSRAQYF
cdr3_nt: TGTGCCAGCAGCCCCGCAACCTCCCGGGCCCAGTACTTC

clone_size: once
d_call: .
v_call: TRBV10-2
j_call: TRBJ2-3
cdr3_aa: CASSSTDTQYF
cdr3_nt: TGCGCCAGCAGTAGCACAGATACGCAGTATTTT

clone_size: .
d_call: TRBD1
v_call: TRBV6-5
j_call: TRBJ1-1
cdr3_aa: CASSFGTGGTEAFF
cdr3_nt: TGTGCCAGCAGCTTCGGGACAGGGGGCACTGAAGCTTTCTTT

clone_size: .
d_call: .
v_call: TRBV7-2
j_call: TRBJ2-2
cdr3_aa: CASSLVRSNTGELFF
cdr3_nt: TGTGCCAGCAGCTTAGTTAGGTCGAACACCGGGGAGCTGTTTTTT

clone_size: few
d_call: .
v_call: TRBV5-5
j_call: TRBJ2-3
cdr3_aa: CASSPPGTSQRTDTQYF
cdr3_nt: TGTGCCAGCAGCCCACCGGGGACTTCTCAGCGCACAGATACGCAGTATTTT

clone_size: few
d_call: TRBD1
v_call: TRBV5-1
j_call: TRBJ2-5
cdr3_aa: CASSLEWTGETQYF
cdr3_nt: TGCGCCAGCAGCTTGGAATGGACAGGGGAGACCCAGTACTTC

clone_size: .
d_call: .
v_call: TRBV4-1
j_call: TRBJ1-6
cdr3_aa: CASSTRTENSPLHF
cdr3_nt: TGCGCCAGCAGCACTCGGACAGAGAATTCACCCCTCCACTTT

clone_size: few
d_call: .
v_call: TRBV7-8
j_call: TRBJ2-3
cdr3_aa: CASSRPRGEAKADTQYF
cdr3_nt: TGTGCCAGCAGCAGGCCCAGGGGAGAGGCCAAGGCAGATACGCAGTATTTT

clone_size: .
d_call: .
v_call: TRBV27
j_call: TRBJ2-1
cdr3_aa: CASSGSGNEQFF
cdr3_nt: TGTGCCAGCTCGGGGAGCGGAAATGAGCAGTTCTTC

clone_size: .
d_call: TRBD1
v_call: TRBV5-1
j_call: TRBJ1-2
cdr3_aa: CASSTPGQEGILSYGYTF
cdr3_nt: TGCGCCAGCAGCACACCGGGACAGGAGGGGATTTTATCTTATGGCTACACCTTC

clone_size: .
d_call: TRBD2
v_call: TRBV5-1
j_call: TRBJ2-5
cdr3_aa: CASSLVSSGGAEETQYF
cdr3_nt: TGCGCCAGCAGCTTGGTTTCTAGCGGGGGGGCCGAGGAGACCCAGTACTTC

clone_size: .
d_call: TRBD2
v_call: TRBV9
j_call: TRBJ2-1
cdr3_aa: CASSVYGGGTSAGNEQFF
cdr3_nt: TGTGCCAGCAGCGTCTACGGTGGGGGGACTAGCGCGGGCAATGAGCAGTTCTTC

clone_size: .
d_call: .
v_call: TRBV7-8
j_call: TRBJ2-1
cdr3_aa: CASSFLRSYNEQFF
cdr3_nt: TGTGCCAGCAGCTTCCTTCGGAGTTACAATGAGCAGTTCTTC

clone_size: once
d_call: TRBD1
v_call: TRBV19
j_call: TRBJ1-1
cdr3_aa: CASTPSGRGPWNTEAFF
cdr3_nt: TGTGCCAGTACCCCGTCCGGGAGGGGGCCTTGGAACACTGAAGCTTTCTTT

clone_size: .
d_call: TRBD1
v_call: TRBV30
j_call: TRBJ1-4
cdr3_aa: CAWSPGTGVGKLFF
cdr3_nt: TGTGCCTGGAGTCCCGGGACAGGGGTCGGAAAACTGTTTTTT

clone_size: .
d_call: .
v_call: TRBV7-9
j_call: TRBJ1-4
cdr3_aa: CASSILQMGPNEKLFF
cdr3_nt: TGTGCCAGCAGTATACTTCAGATGGGCCCCAATGAAAAACTGTTTTTT

clone_size: once
d_call: TRBD1
v_call: TRBV19
j_call: TRBJ1-5
cdr3_aa: CASSIDRVQPQHF
cdr3_nt: TGTGCCAGTAGTATCGACAGGGTTCAGCCCCAGCATTTT

clone_size: .
d_call: .
v_call: TRBV4-3
j_call: TRBJ2-3
cdr3_aa: CASSQESAAGTDTQYF
cdr3_nt: TGCGCCAGCAGCCAAGAATCGGCGGCTGGCACAGATACGCAGTATTTT

clone_size: .
d_call: .
v_call: TRBV28
j_call: TRBJ1-2
cdr3_aa: CASSGQYGYTF
cdr3_nt: TGTGCCAGCAGCGGACAGTATGGCTACACCTTC

clone_size: .
d_call: .
v_call: TRBV7-2
j_call: TRBJ2-7
cdr3_aa: CASTPRVQGRGEQYF
cdr3_nt: TGTGCCAGCACCCCCCGTGTACAGGGAAGGGGCGAGCAGTACTTC

clone_size: .
d_call: .
v_call: TRBV27
j_call: TRBJ2-1
cdr3_aa: CASSLGSPDSYNEQFF
cdr3_nt: TGTGCCAGCAGTTTAGGCTCCCCGGACAGCTACAATGAGCAGTTCTTC

clone_size: .
d_call: .
v_call: TRBV5-4
j_call: TRBJ2-7
cdr3_aa: CASSLASIGEQYF
cdr3_nt: TGTGCCAGCAGCTTGGCTTCGATAGGTGAGCAGTACTTC

clone_size: .
d_call: TRBD2
v_call: TRBV4-2
j_call: TRBJ2-3
cdr3_aa: CASSQDGAGGPDTQYF
cdr3_nt: TGTGCCAGCAGCCAAGATGGGGCGGGGGGGCCAGATACGCAGTATTTT

clone_size: .
d_call: .
v_call: TRBV7-2
j_call: TRBJ2-1
cdr3_aa: CASSLGPSSYNEQFF
cdr3_nt: TGTGCCAGCAGCTTAGGCCCGAGCTCCTACAATGAGCAGTTCTTC

clone_size: .
d_call: .
v_call: TRBV5-4
j_call: TRBJ2-6
cdr3_aa: CATSMISGANVLTF
cdr3_nt: TGTGCCACTTCGATGATCTCTGGGGCCAACGTCCTGACTTTC

clone_size: .
d_call: .
v_call: TRBV29-1
j_call: TRBJ1-5
cdr3_aa: CSAAAGLNQPQHF
cdr3_nt: TGCAGCGCTGCGGCCGGACTCAATCAACCCCAGCATTTT

clone_size: .
d_call: .
v_call: TRBV21-1
j_call: TRBJ2-1
cdr3_aa: CASSKPRGGENNEQFF
cdr3_nt: TGTGCCAGCAGCAAACCTCGGGGGGGCGAAAACAATGAGCAGTTCTTC

clone_size: few
d_call: .
v_call: TRBV3-1/TRBV3-2
j_call: TRBJ1-1
cdr3_aa: CASSGRGNTEAFF
cdr3_nt: TGTGCCAGCAGCGGCAGGGGGAACACTGAAGCTTTCTTT

clone_size: .
d_call: .
v_call: TRBV7-2
j_call: TRBJ1-2
cdr3_aa: CASSLNDGLKGNTF
cdr3_nt: TGTGCCAGCAGCTTGAACGACGGGCTTAAAGGGAATACCTTC

clone_size: .
d_call: TRBD1
v_call: TRBV7-2
j_call: TRBJ1-4
cdr3_aa: CASSLALQGAEKLFF
cdr3_nt: TGTGCCAGCAGCTTAGCGCTACAGGGGGCGGAAAAACTGTTTTTT

clone_size: .
d_call: .
v_call: TRBV12-3/TRBV12-4
j_call: TRBJ1-2
cdr3_aa: CASSFGQVLGYTF
cdr3_nt: TGTGCCAGCAGTTTCGGGCAGGTCCTGGGCTACACCTTC

clone_size: .
d_call: TRBD2
v_call: TRBV5-4
j_call: TRBJ2-1
cdr3_aa: CASSLAGGSGGASFF
cdr3_nt: TGTGCCAGCAGCTTGGCCGGGGGTAGCGGGGGGGCCTCGTTCTTC

clone_size: .
d_call: TRBD1
v_call: TRBV5-1
j_call: TRBJ2-2
cdr3_aa: CASSLWTGSNTGELFF
cdr3_nt: TGCGCCAGCAGCCTCTGGACAGGCTCGAACACCGGGGAGCTGTTTTTT

clone_size: .
d_call: .
v_call: TRBV6-5
j_call: TRBJ1-3
cdr3_aa: CASSYNRVSAGNTIYF
cdr3_nt: TGTGCCAGCAGTTACAATAGAGTCTCGGCTGGAAACACCATATATTTT

clone_size: .
d_call: .
v_call: TRBV10-3
j_call: TRBJ1-5
cdr3_aa: CATQPDSDQPQHF
cdr3_nt: TGTGCCACCCAGCCTGACAGCGATCAGCCCCAGCATTTT

clone_size: .
d_call: .
v_call: TRBV20-1
j_call: TRBJ1-3
cdr3_aa: CSASYGNTIYF
cdr3_nt: TGCAGTGCCTCGTATGGAAACACCATATATTTT

clone_size: few
d_call: .
v_call: TRBV18
j_call: TRBJ1-2
cdr3_aa: CASSPPAGFYGYTF
cdr3_nt: TGTGCCAGCTCACCACCCGCAGGGTTCTATGGCTACACCTTC

clone_size: .
d_call: .
v_call: TRBV28
j_call: TRBJ2-6
cdr3_aa: CASSFEGLRASGANVLTF
cdr3_nt: TGTGCCAGCAGTTTCGAAGGGTTAAGGGCCTCTGGGGCCAACGTCCTGACTTTC